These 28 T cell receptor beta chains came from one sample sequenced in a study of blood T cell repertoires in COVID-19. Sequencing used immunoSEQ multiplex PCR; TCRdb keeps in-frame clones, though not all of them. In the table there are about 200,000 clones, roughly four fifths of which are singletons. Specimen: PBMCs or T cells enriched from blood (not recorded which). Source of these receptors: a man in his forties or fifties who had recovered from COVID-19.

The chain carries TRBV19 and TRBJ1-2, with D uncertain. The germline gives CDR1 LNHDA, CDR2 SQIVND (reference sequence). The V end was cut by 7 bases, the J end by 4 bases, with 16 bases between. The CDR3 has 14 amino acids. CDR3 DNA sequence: TGTGCCAGTAATACGCTCTCCCCGGGCTATGGCTACACCTTC. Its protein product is CASNTLSPGYGYTF.

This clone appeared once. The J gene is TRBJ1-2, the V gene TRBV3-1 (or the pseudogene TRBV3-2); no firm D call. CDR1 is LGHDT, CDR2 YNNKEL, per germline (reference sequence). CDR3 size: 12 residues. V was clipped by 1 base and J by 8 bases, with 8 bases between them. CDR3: CASSQARSGYTF. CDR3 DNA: TGTGCCAGCAGCCAAGCCAGATCAGGCTACACCTTC.

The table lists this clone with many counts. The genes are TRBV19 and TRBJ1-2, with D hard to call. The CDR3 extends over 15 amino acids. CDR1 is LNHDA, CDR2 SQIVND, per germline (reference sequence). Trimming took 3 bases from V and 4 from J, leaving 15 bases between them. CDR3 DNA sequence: TGTGCCAGTAGTATGTCTGCGGATTCCCTCTATGGCTACACCTTC. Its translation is CASSMSADSLYGYTF.

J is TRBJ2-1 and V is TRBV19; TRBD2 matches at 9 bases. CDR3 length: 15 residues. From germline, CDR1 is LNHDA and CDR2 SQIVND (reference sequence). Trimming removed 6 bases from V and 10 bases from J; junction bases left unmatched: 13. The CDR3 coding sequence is TGTGCCAGTAGCATACTAACGACTAGCGGTGGGGAGCAGTTCTTC. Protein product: CASSILTTSGGEQFF.

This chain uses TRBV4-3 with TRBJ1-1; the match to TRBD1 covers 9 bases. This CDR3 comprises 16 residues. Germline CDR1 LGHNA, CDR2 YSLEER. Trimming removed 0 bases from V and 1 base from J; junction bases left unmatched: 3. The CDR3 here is CASSQDGTGTNTEAFF. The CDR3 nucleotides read TGCGCCAGCAGCCAAGATGGGACAGGGACGAACACTGAAGCTTTCTTT.

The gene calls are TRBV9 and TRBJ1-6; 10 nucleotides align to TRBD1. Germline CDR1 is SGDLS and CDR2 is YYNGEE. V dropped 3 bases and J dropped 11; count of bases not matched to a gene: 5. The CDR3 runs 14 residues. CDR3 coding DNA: TGTGCCAGCAGCGCGGACAGGGGGGAGACACCCCTCCACTTT. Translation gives CASSADRGETPLHF.

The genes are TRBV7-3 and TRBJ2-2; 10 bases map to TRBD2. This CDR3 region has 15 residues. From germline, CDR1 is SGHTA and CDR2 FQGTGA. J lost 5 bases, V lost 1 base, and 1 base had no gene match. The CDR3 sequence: CASSLMGLATGELFF. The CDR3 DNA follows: TGTGCCAGCAGCTTAATGGGACTAGCGACCGGGGAGCTGTTTTTT.

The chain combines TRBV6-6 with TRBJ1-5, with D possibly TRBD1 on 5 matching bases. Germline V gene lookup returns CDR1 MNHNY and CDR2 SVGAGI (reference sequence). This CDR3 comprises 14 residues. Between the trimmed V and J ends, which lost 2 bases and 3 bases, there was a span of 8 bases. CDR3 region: CASSYNRINQPQHF. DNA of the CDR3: TGTGCCAGCAGTTACAACAGGATCAATCAGCCCCAGCATTTT.

The CDR3 DNA sequence: TGTGCCAGCAGTGATGTAGCGGGAGGGGACAATGAGCAGTTCTTC. This encodes CASSDVAGGDNEQFF. The chain has TRBV2 and TRBJ2-1, with TRBD2 matching 11 bases. Germline CDR1 and CDR2: SNHLY and FYNNEI. V trimming: 3 bases; J trimming: 5 bases; junction bases outside the gene matches: 3. This CDR3 region has 15 residues.

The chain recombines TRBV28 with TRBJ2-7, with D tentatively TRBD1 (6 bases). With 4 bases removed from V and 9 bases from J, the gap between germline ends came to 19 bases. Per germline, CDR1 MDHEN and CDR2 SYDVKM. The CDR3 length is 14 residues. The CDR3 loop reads CASSYQSQGGMQYF. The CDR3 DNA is TGTGCCAGCAGTTACCAATCACAGGGTGGTATGCAGTACTTC.

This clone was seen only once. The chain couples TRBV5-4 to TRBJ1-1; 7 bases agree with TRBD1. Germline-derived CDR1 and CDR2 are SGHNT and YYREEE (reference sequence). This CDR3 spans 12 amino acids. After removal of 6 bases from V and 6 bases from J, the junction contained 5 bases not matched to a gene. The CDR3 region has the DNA TGTGCCAGCAACCAGGGGGAATCTGAAGCTTTCTTT. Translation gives CASNQGESEAFF.

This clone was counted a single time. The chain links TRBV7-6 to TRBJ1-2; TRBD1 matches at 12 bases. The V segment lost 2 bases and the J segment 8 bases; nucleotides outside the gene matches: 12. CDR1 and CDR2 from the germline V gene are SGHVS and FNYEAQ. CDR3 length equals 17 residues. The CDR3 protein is CASSLFTGTGGGVGYTF. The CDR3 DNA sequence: TGTGCCAGCAGCTTATTCACCGGGACAGGGGGCGGGGTAGGCTACACCTTC.

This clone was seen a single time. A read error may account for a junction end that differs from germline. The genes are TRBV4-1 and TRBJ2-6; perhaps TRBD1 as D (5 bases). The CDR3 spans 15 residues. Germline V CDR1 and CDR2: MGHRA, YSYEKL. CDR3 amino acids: CTSSQDSSGANVLTF. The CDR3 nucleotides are TGCACCAGCAGCCAAGACAGCTCTGGGGCCAACGTCCTGACTTTC.

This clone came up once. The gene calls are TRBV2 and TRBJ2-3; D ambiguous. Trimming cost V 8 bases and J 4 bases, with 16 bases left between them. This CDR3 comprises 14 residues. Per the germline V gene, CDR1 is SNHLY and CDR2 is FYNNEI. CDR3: CASRMESGPDTQYF. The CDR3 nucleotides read TGTGCCAGCCGAATGGAGTCGGGTCCAGATACGCAGTATTTT.

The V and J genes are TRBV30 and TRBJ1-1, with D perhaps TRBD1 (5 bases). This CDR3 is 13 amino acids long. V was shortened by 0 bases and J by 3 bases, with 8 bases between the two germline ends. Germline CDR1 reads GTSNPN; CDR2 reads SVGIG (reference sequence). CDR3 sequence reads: CAWSVQEYTEAFF. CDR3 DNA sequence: TGTGCCTGGAGTGTACAGGAATACACTGAAGCTTTCTTT.

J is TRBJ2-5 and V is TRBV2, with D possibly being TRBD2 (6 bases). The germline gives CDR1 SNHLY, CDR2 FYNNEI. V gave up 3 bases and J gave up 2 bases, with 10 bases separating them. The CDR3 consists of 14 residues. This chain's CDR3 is CASSDGGAQETQYF. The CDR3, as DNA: TGTGCCAGCAGTGACGGGGGAGCGCAAGAGACCCAGTACTTC.

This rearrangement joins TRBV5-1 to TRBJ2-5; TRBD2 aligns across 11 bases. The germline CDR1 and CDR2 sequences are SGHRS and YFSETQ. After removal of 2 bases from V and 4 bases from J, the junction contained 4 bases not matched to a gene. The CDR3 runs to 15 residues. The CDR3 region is CASSFGLAGGETQYF. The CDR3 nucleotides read TGCGCCAGCAGCTTTGGGCTAGCGGGAGGAGAGACCCAGTACTTC.

In nucleotides, the CDR3 is TGTGCCAGCAGCCCGAGACAGGGGGCGATAGCCAAAAACATTCAGTACTTC. It is translated as CASSPRQGAIAKNIQYF. The chain recombines TRBV14 with TRBJ2-4, with 10 bases lining up with TRBD1. The CDR3 length is 17 residues. Germline CDR1 reads SGHDN; CDR2 reads FVKESK. V shed 4 bases, J shed 0 bases, and the junction held 6 bases outside the gene matches.

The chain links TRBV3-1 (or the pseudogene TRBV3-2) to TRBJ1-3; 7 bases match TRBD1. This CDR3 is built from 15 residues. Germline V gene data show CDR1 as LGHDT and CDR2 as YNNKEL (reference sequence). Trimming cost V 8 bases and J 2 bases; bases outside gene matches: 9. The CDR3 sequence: CASGPGQLTGNTIYF. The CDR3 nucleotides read TGTGCCAGCGGGCCGGGACAGCTTACTGGAAACACCATATATTTT.

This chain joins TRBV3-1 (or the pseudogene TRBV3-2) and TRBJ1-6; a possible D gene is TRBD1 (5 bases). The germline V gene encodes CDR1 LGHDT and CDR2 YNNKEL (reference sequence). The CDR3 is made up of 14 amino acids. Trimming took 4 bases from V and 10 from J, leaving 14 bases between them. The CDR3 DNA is TGTGCCAGCAGCCCCTCCAGGGTTGAGTCACCCCTCCACTTT. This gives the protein CASSPSRVESPLHF.

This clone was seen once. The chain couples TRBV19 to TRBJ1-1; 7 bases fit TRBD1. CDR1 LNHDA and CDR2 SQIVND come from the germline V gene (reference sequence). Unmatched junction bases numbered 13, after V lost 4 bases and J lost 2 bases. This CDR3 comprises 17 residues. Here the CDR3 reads CASSTGRRDSFNTEAFF. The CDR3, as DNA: TGTGCCAGTAGTACCGGCCGTAGGGACAGTTTTAACACTGAAGCTTTCTTT.

The CDR3 coding sequence is TGTGCCACCAGTGAGGAGGACGGCATTCAGTACTTC. Amino acids: CATSEEDGIQYF. This chain links TRBV24-1 with TRBJ2-4, with a weak D call TRBD2 (5 bases). The CDR3 loop spans 12 amino acids. Germline lookup yields CDR1 KGHDR and CDR2 SFDVKD. Trimming left V 4 bases short and J 9 bases short, with 9 bases between.

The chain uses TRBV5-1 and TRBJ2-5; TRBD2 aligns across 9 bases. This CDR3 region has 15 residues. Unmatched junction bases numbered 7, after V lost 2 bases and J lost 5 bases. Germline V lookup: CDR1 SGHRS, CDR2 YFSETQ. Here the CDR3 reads CASSFSGSRGETQYF. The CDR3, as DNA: TGCGCCAGCAGCTTTAGCGGGAGTAGGGGCGAGACCCAGTACTTC.

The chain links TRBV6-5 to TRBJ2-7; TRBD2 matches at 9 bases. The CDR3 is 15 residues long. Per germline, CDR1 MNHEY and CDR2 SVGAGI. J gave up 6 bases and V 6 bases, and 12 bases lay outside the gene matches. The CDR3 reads CASSPHGTSLIEQYF. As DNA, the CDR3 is TGTGCCAGCAGCCCACACGGGACTAGCCTCATCGAGCAGTACTTC.

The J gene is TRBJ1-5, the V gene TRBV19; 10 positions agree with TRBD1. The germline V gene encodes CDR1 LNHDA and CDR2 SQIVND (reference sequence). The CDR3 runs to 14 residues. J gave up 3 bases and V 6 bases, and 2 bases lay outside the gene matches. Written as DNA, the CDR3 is TGTGCCAGTAGCGACAGGGGGCTCAATCAGCCCCAGCATTTT. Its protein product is CASSDRGLNQPQHF.

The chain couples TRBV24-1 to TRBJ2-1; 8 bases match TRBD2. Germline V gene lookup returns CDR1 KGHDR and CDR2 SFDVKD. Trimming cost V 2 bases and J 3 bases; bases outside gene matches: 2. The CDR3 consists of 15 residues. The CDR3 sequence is CATSDSGTSYNEQFF. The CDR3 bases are TGTGCCACCAGTGATTCGGGGACTAGCTACAATGAGCAGTTCTTC.

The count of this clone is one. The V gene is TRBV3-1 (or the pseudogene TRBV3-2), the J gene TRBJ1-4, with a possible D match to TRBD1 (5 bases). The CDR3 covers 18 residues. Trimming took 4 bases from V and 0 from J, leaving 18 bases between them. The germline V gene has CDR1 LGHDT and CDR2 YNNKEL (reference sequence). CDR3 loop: CASSPTGLYVATNEKLFF. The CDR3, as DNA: TGTGCCAGCAGCCCAACGGGACTCTACGTTGCAACTAATGAAAAACTGTTTTTT.

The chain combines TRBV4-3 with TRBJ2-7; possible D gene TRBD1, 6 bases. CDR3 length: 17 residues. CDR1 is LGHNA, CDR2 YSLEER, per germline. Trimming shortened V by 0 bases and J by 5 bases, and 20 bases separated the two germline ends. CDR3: CASSQDFRQGNVNEQYF. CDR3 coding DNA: TGCGCCAGCAGCCAAGATTTTAGGCAGGGGAATGTGAACGAGCAGTACTTC.